This T cell receptor beta chain emerged from a study of T cells in Graves' hyperthyroidism and ophthalmopathy. The source material, RNA transcripts, was used to amplify TCR beta CDR3 regions. With the HTBI primer set, the TCR CDR3 went through a first round of RT-PCR. Each CDR3 protein is one row after TCRdb ran MiXCR on the multiplex PCR reads. Among about 570,000 distinct CDR3 sequences, roughly 46% were seen once, and the ten largest hold about 20%. Trimming left V 0 bases short and J 6 bases short, with 12 bases between. This CDR3 region has 14 residues. The germline gives CDR1 SGHRS, CDR2 YFSETQ. At least ten counts were recorded for this clonotype.

Sequencing was carried out using peripheral blood or thyroid tissue (not recorded which). The TCR originated in an adult woman with Graves' disease, either hyperthyroidism or ophthalmopathy (not recorded which). The rearrangement joins TRBV5-1 to TRBJ1-1; D possibly corresponds to TRBD1 (6 bases). The CDR3 region has the DNA TGCGCCAGCAGCTTGGGGGGGACAAGTCCTGAAGCTTTCTTT. Translating gives CASSLGGTSPEAFF.